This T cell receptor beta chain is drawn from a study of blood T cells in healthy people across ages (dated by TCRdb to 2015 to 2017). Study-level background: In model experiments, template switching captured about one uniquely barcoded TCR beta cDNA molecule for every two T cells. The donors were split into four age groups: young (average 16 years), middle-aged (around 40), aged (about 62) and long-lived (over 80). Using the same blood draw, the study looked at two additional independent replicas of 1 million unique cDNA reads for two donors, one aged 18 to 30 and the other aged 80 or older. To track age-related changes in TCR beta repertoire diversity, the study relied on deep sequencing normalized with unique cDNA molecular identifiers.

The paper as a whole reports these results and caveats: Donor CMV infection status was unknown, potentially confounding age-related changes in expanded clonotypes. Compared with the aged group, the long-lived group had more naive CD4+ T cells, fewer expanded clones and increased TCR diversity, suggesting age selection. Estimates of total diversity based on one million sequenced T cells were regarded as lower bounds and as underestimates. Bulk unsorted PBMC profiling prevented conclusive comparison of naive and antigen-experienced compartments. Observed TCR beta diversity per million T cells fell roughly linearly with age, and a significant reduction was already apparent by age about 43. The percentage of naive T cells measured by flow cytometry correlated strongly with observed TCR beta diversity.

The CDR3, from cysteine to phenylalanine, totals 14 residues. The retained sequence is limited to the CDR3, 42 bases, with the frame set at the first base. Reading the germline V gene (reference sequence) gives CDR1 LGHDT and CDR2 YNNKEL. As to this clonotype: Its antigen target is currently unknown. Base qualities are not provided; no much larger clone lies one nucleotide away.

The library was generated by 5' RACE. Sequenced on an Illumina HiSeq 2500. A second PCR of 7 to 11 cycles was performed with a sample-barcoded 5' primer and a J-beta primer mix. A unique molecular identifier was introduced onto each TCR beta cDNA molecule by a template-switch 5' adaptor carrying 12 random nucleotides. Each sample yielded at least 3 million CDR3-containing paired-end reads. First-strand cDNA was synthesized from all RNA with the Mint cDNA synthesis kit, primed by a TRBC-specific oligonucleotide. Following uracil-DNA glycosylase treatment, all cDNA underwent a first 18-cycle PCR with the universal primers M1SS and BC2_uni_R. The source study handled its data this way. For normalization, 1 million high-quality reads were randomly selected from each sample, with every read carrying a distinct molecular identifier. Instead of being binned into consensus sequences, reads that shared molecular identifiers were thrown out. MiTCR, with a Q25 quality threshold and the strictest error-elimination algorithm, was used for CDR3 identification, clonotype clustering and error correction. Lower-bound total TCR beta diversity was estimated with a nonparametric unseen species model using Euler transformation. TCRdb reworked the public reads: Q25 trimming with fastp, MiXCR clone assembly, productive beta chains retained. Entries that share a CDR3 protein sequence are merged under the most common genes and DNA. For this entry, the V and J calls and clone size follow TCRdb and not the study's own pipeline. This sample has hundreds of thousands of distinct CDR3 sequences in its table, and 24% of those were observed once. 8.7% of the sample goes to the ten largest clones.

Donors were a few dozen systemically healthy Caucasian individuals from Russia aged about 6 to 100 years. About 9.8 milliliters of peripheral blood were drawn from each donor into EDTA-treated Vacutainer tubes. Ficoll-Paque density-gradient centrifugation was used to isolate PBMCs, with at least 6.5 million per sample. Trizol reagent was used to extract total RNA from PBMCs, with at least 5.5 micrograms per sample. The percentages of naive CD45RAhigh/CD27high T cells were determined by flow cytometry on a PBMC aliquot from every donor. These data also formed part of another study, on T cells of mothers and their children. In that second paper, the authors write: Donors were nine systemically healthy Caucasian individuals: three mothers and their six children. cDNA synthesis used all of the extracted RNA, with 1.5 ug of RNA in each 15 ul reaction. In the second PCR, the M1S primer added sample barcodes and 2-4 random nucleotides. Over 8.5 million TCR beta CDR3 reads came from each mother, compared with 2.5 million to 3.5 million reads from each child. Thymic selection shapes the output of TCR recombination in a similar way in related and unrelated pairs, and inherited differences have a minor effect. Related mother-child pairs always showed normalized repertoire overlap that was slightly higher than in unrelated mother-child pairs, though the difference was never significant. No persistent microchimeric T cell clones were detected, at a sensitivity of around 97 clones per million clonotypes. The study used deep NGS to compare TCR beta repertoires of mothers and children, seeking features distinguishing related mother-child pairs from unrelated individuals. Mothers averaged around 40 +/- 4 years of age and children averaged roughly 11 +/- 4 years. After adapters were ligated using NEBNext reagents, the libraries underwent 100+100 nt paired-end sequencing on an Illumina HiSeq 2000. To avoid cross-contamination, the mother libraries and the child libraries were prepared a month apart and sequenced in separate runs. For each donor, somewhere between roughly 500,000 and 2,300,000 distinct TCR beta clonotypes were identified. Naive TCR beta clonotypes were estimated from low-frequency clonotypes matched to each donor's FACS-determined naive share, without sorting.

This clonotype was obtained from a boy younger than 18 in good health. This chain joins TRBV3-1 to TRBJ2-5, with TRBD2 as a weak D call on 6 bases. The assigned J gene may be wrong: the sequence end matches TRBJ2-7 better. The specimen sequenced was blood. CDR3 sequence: CASSQEGLRDEQYF. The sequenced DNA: TGTGCCAGCAGCCAAGAGGGACTGCGAGACGAGCAGTACTTC.